The present TCR beta chain was sequenced within a study of blood T cell repertoires in COVID-19. Sequencing was performed with immunoSEQ multiplex PCR; in TCRdb, only in-frame clones are kept and a portion is missing. This table holds 140,000 to 150,000 clones, roughly 80% found once. The CDR3 runs to 14 residues. Germline V CDR1 and CDR2: LGHNT, FRNRAP. V gave up 6 bases and J gave up 4 bases, with 15 bases separating them. This rearrangement joins TRBV12-5 to TRBJ1-2, with D perhaps matching TRBD1 (6 bases). This clonotype was obtained from a woman in her forties who had recovered from COVID-19. Specimen: PBMCs or T cells enriched from blood (not recorded which). The CDR3 nucleotides are TGTGCTAGTGGGAGGGAAGGACAGCTCTATGGCTACACCTTC. Translated, it gives CASGREGQLYGYTF.